This passage covers 20 T cell receptor beta chains from one sample sequenced in a study of blood T cell repertoires in COVID-19 (dated by TCRdb to the early 2020s). The library was prepared using the immunoSEQ multiplex PCR assay. Sourced from immuneACCESS, this table was stored by TCRdb with only in-frame sequences that have V and J called. A share of the clones is absent; for the studies checked, an unresolved V gene accounts for under half, and the remainder has no known explanation. The sample contains about 250,000 clones, over 65% of them found a single time. Of the sample, around 3.4% is held by the ten largest clones. Sequenced sample: peripheral blood. Every receptor here comes from a woman older than 75 with acute or convalescent COVID-19.

J is TRBJ2-3 and V is TRBV3-1 (or the pseudogene TRBV3-2); 9 bases are a match to TRBD2. J was trimmed by 4 bases and V by 4 bases; bases with no gene match: 12. The CDR3 runs to 17 residues. CDR1 is LGHDT and CDR2 is YNNKEL in the germline V gene (reference sequence). CDR3: CASSLRATSGSADTQYF. The CDR3 DNA sequence: TGTGCCAGCAGCCTCCGGGCGACTAGCGGAAGTGCAGATACGCAGTATTTT.

The chain employs TRBV3-1 (or the pseudogene TRBV3-2) and TRBJ1-1; possible D gene TRBD1, 5 bases. Germline lookup yields CDR1 LGHDT and CDR2 YNNKEL (reference sequence). This CDR3 contains 17 residues. The ends were cut back, 5 bases at V and 4 bases at J, with 23 bases in the middle. The CDR3 reads CASSALTTQGKGTEAFF. CDR3 bases: TGTGCCAGCAGCGCCTTGACCACCCAGGGAAAGGGCACTGAAGCTTTCTTT.

This sequence joins TRBV10-3 and TRBJ1-2; D possibly corresponds to TRBD1 (5 bases). The germline CDR1 and CDR2 sequences are ENHRY and SYGVKD. CDR3 length: 13 amino acids. Trimming pared 3 bases from V and 5 bases from J, leaving 10 bases between. This chain's CDR3 is CAISEDPGYGYTF. In nucleotides, the CDR3 is TGTGCCATCAGTGAAGATCCAGGGTATGGCTACACCTTC.

The V call is TRBV30, the J call TRBJ1-2, with a possible D match to TRBD1 (6 bases). Germline values: CDR1 GTSNPN, CDR2 SVGIG (reference sequence). This CDR3 has 13 residues. The V and J ends lost 4 bases and 5 bases respectively, with 14 bases between them. The CDR3 protein is CAWMGAGEYGYTF. The CDR3 bases are TGTGCCTGGATGGGGGCAGGGGAGTATGGCTACACCTTC. The complete variable domain, with remaining parts taken from reference TRBV30 and TRBJ1-2, reads SQTIHQWPATLVQPVGSPLSLECTVEGTSNPNLYWYRQAAGRGLQLLFYSVGIGQISSEVPQNLSASRPQDRQFILSSKKLLLSDSGFYLCAWMGAGEYGYTFGSGTRLTVV.

The chain combines TRBV2 with TRBJ1-5; the D gene is possibly TRBD1 (6 bases). V was cut by 4 bases and J by 1 base, with 14 bases left in between. This CDR3 is 16 amino acids long. Germline V lookup: CDR1 SNHLY, CDR2 FYNNEI. The CDR3 DNA reads as TGTGCCAGCAGTGGAGGGGGGGAGATAAGCAATCAGCCCCAGCATTTT. It specifies CASSGGGEISNQPQHF.

The genes are TRBV5-1 and TRBJ2-1; no clear D. With 4 bases removed from V and 8 bases from J, the gap between germline ends came to 7 bases. The germline V gene has CDR1 SGHRS and CDR2 YFSETQ. This CDR3 has 11 amino acids. The CDR3 loop is CASSLGYEQFF. The CDR3 coding sequence is TGCGCCAGCAGCCTCGGGTATGAGCAGTTCTTC.

V gene TRBV7-9 combines with J gene TRBJ2-1; 10 positions match TRBD2. This CDR3 is built from 15 residues. J gave up 3 bases and V 1 base, and 0 bases lay outside the gene matches. Germline assignment: CDR1 SEHNR and CDR2 FQNEAQ (reference sequence). CDR3 sequence reads: CASSLGTSGYNEQFF. The CDR3 DNA sequence: TGTGCCAGCAGCTTAGGGACTAGCGGCTACAATGAGCAGTTCTTC.

J is TRBJ2-6 and V is TRBV27; unclear D gene. The ends were cut back, 4 bases at V and 0 bases at J, with 4 bases in the middle. In germline, CDR1 is MNHEY, CDR2 SMNVEV (reference sequence). This CDR3 is built from 14 residues. CDR3 nucleotides: TGTGCCAGCAGTTCCCTCTCTGGGGCCAACGTCCTGACTTTC. Its protein is CASSSLSGANVLTF.

The J gene is TRBJ2-5, the V gene TRBV2, with 8 bases identical to TRBD1. This CDR3 contains 14 residues. Germline V gene sequence: CDR1 SNHLY, CDR2 FYNNEI. Germline trimming cut 6 bases from V and 5 bases from J; bases unmatched to any gene: 8. The CDR3 protein is CASRQGQVSETQYF. Written as DNA, the CDR3 is TGTGCCAGCAGACAGGGACAGGTGTCTGAGACCCAGTACTTC.

The chain is built from TRBV5-8 and TRBJ2-6, with TRBD1 matching 11 bases. This CDR3 comprises 17 residues. Germline V gives CDR1 SGHTS, CDR2 YDEGEE. The junction had 1 base not matched to a gene; V was cut back by 0 bases and J by 2 bases. The CDR3 region is CASSLGTGGPGANVLTF. The CDR3 DNA follows: TGTGCCAGCAGCTTGGGGACAGGGGGCCCTGGGGCCAACGTCCTGACTTTC.

V is TRBV2 and J is TRBJ2-7, with TRBD1 as a possible D gene (5 bases). CDR1 and CDR2 from the germline V gene are SNHLY and FYNNEI. Trimming cost V 5 bases and J 4 bases, with 12 bases left between them. CDR3 size: 13 residues. CDR3 sequence (DNA): TGTGCCAGCAGTACTTTGGCAGGGTACGAGCAGTACTTC. Translation gives CASSTLAGYEQYF. The full variable domain, rest sourced from reference TRBV2 and TRBJ2-7, is EPEVTQTPSHQVTQMGQEVILRCVPISNHLYFYWYRQILGQKVEFLVSFYNNEISEKSEIFDDQFSVERPDGSNFTLKIRSTKLEDSAMYFCASSTLAGYEQYFGPGTRLTVT.

In this sample, this clone turned up a few times. The gene calls are TRBV29-1 and TRBJ2-1; 9 bases align to TRBD2. The CDR3 loop spans 12 amino acids. Germline V gives CDR1 SQVTM, CDR2 ANQGSEA. The CDR3 here is CSTGTSLPEQFF. The CDR3 DNA reads as TGCAGTACTGGGACTAGCCTTCCTGAGCAGTTCTTC.

This clone was counted between two and nine times. V gene TRBV5-6 combines with J gene TRBJ2-7; possibly TRBD1 for D (5 bases). V lost 3 bases to trimming and J lost 4 bases, with 17 bases between them. CDR1 and CDR2 (germline): SGHDT, YYEEEE. This CDR3 contains 15 residues. The CDR3 sequence is CASSSITGLGYEQYF. The CDR3 coding sequence is TGTGCCAGCAGCTCGATTACAGGCCTTGGGTACGAGCAGTACTTC.

This clone was seen only a few times. This rearrangement joins TRBV19 to TRBJ2-5, with D perhaps TRBD2 (6 bases). The germline V gene has CDR1 LNHDA and CDR2 SQIVND (reference sequence). The CDR3 extends over 15 amino acids. With 4 bases removed from V and 5 bases from J, the gap between germline ends came to 17 bases. CDR3 loop: CASSTGSRGWETQYF. CDR3 coding DNA: TGTGCCAGTAGTACCGGGAGTCGGGGATGGGAGACCCAGTACTTC.

The chain carries TRBV28 and TRBJ2-1; TRBD1 matches 8 bases. Germline trimming cut 5 bases from V and 2 bases from J; bases unmatched to any gene: 8. Germline V gives CDR1 MDHEN, CDR2 SYDVKM. The CDR3 totals 16 residues. CDR3 nucleotides: TGTGCCAGCAGTCTGAATGGACAGGGAACCTACAATGAGCAGTTCTTC. Its protein is CASSLNGQGTYNEQFF.

This chain links TRBV7-2 with TRBJ2-7; 11 bases fit TRBD2. V shed 4 bases, J shed 6 bases, and the junction held 5 bases outside the gene matches. Germline V gene lookup returns CDR1 SGHTA and CDR2 FQGNSA. The CDR3 covers 14 residues. In DNA form, the CDR3 reads TGTGCCAGCAGCTCGACTAGCGGGGTGGTCGAGCAGTACTTC. Amino acid sequence: CASSSTSGVVEQYF.

V is TRBV5-1 and J is TRBJ1-2; 7 nucleotides match TRBD1. Germline-derived CDR1 and CDR2 are SGHRS and YFSETQ. CDR3 size: 14 residues. V was clipped by 3 bases and J by 4 bases; unmatched bases: 6. The CDR3 loop reads CASSWDSSVYGYTF. The CDR3, as DNA: TGCGCCAGCAGCTGGGACAGCAGCGTCTATGGCTACACCTTC.

The rearrangement uses TRBV6-1 and TRBJ1-5; 9 bases align to TRBD1. This CDR3 has 16 amino acids. After removal of 4 bases from V and 5 bases from J, the junction contained 9 bases not matched to a gene. Per germline, CDR1 MNHNS and CDR2 SASEGT. The CDR3 DNA is TGTGCCAGCAGTGTTGGACAGGGGAGGGGACATCAGCCCCAGCATTTT. The encoded protein is CASSVGQGRGHQPQHF.

V usage is TRBV3-1 (or the pseudogene TRBV3-2) and J usage is TRBJ2-6; 7 nucleotides agree with TRBD1. This CDR3 has 19 amino acids. Germline-derived CDR1 and CDR2 are LGHDT and YNNKEL (reference sequence). With V trimmed by 0 bases and J by 4 bases, 12 bases remained unmatched. This CDR3 reads CASSQDREGAQSGANVLTF. Here the CDR3 DNA reads TGTGCCAGCAGCCAAGATCGAGAGGGGGCGCAGTCCGGGGCCAACGTCCTGACTTTC.

This clone was picked up a small number of times. The rearrangement uses TRBV7-9 and TRBJ2-7, with 8 positions matching TRBD1. Germline trimming cut 6 bases from V and 5 bases from J; bases unmatched to any gene: 12. CDR3 length: 15 residues. Looked up from germline, CDR1 is SEHNR and CDR2 is FQNEAQ (reference sequence). Here the CDR3 reads CASSYTGGVGDEQYF. CDR3 DNA: TGTGCCAGCAGTTACACAGGGGGAGTTGGGGACGAGCAGTACTTC.